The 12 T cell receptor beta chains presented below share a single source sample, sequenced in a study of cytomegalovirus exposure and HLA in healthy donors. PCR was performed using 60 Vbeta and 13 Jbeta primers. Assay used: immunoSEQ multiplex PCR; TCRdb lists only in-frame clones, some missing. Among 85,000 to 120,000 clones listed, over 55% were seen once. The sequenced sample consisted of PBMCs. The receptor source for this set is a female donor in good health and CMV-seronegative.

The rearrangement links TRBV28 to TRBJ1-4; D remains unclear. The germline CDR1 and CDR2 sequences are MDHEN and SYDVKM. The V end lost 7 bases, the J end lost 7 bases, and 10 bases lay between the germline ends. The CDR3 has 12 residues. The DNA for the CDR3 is TGTGCCAGCACTCTTGGCCGTGAAAAACTGTTTTTT. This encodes CASTLGREKLFF.

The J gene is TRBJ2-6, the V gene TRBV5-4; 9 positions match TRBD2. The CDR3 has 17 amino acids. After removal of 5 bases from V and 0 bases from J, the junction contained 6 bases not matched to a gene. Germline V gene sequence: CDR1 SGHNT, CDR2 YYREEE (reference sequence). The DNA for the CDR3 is TGTGCCAGCAGTCGCTCTAGCGGGACCTCTGGGGCCAACGTCCTGACTTTC. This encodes CASSRSSGTSGANVLTF.

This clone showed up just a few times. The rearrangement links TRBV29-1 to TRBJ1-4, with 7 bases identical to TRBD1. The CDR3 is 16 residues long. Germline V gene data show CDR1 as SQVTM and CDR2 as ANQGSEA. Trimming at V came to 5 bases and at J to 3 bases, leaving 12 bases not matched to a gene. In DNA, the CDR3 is TGCAGCGTTCGGACAGGCTCCTTCTCGGCTAATGAAAAACTGTTTTTT. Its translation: CSVRTGSFSANEKLFF. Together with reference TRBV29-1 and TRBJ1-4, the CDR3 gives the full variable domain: SAVISQKPSRDICQRGTSLTIQCQVDSQVTMMFWYRQQPGQSLTLIATANQGSEATYESGFVIDKFPISRPNLTFSTLTVSNMSPEDSSIYLCSVRTGSFSANEKLFFGSGTQLSVL.

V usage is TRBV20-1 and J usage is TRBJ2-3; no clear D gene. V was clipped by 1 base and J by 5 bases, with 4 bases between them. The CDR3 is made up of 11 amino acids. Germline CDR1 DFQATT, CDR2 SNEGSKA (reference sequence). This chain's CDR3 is CSARGRDTQYF. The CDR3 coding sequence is TGCAGTGCTAGAGGGAGAGATACGCAGTATTTT.

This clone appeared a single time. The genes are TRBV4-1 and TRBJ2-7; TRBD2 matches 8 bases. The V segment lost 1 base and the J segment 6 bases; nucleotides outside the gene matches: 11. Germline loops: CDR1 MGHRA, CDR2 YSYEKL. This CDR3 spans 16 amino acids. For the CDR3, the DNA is TGCGCCAGCAGCCAAGGGCTAGCGGGTTCCTTTCGCGAGCAGTACTTC. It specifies CASSQGLAGSFREQYF.

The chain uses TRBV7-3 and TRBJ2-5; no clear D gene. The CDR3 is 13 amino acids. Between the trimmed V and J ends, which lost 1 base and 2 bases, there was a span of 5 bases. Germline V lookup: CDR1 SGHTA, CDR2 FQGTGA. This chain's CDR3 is CASSLNRQETQYF. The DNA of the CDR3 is TGTGCCAGCAGCTTAAATCGGCAAGAGACCCAGTACTTC.

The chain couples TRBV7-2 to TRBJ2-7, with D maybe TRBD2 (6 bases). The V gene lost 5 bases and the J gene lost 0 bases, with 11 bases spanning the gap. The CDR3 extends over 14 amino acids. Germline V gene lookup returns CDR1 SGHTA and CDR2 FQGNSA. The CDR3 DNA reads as TGTGCCAGCAGCGCGGGACTCAGCTCCTACGAGCAGTACTTC. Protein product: CASSAGLSSYEQYF.

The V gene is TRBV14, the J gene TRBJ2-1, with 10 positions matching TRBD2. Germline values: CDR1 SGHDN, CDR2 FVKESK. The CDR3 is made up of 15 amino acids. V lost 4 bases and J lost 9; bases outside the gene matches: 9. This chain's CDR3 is CASSPTAGGPVEQFF. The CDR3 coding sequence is TGTGCCAGCAGCCCGACAGCGGGAGGGCCGGTTGAGCAGTTCTTC.

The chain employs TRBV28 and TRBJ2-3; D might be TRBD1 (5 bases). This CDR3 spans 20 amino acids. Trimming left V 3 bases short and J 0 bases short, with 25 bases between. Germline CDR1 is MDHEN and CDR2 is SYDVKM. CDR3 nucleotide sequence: TGTGCCAGCAGTTTTGTATCGGACGACAGAGTTTTATCTAGCACAGATACGCAGTATTTT. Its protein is CASSFVSDDRVLSSTDTQYF.

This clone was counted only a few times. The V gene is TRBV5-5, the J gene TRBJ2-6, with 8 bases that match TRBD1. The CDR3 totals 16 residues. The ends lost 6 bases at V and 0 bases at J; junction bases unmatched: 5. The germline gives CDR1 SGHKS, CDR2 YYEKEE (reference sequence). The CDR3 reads CASIKDRGSGANVLTF. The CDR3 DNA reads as TGTGCCAGCATCAAAGACAGGGGCTCTGGGGCCAACGTCCTGACTTTC. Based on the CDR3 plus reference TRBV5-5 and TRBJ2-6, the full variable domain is DAGVTQSPTHLIKTRGQQVTLRCSPISGHKSVSWYQQVLGQGPQFIFQYYEKEERGRGNFPDRFSARQFPNYSSELNVNALLLGDSALYLCASIKDRGSGANVLTFGAGSRLTVL.

CDR3 bases: TGCGCCAGCAGCTTGGCAACTAGTTTTAGAGATGAGCAGTTCTTC. This gives the protein CASSLATSFRDEQFF. This chain uses TRBV5-1 with TRBJ2-1; the D gene is possibly TRBD2 (5 bases). This CDR3 comprises 15 residues. The V end lost 0 bases, the J end lost 8 bases, and 15 bases lay between the germline ends. Germline lookup yields CDR1 SGHRS and CDR2 YFSETQ.

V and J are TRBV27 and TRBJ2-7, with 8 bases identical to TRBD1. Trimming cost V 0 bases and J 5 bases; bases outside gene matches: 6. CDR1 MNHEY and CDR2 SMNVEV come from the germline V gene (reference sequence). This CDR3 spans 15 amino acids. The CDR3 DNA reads TGTGCCAGCAGTTTATCTGGGACAGGAACGGACGAGCAGTACTTC. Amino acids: CASSLSGTGTDEQYF.